The clone carrying this T cell receptor (beta chain) appeared once. This specimen comes from a study of graft-versus-host responses after intestinal transplantation. Germline lookup yields CDR1 MGHRA and CDR2 YSYEKL. The length of the CDR3 is 14 residues. V was pared by 1 base and J by 10 bases, with 8 bases of the junction left unmatched. Libraries were prepared by immunoSEQ multiplex PCR; TCRdb keeps only in-frame clonotypes and omits some of them. There are about 40,000 clones in the sample; roughly 86% occur only once, and approximately 7.1% lies in the top ten. This clonotype originated in a human patient who received an intestinal transplant, so some T cells may come from the graft donor. Specimen: PBMCs, collected about nine months after transplant. This chain joins TRBV4-1 and TRBJ1-1, with 8 bases that match TRBD1. In DNA, the CDR3 is TGCGCCAGCAGCCAAGTCGGACAGGGCGAGGGAGCTTTCTTT. Translating gives CASSQVGQGEGAFF.